Detailed here is one TCR beta chain. Its antigen is not known. This sample stems from a study of vaccination effects on CD4 cells after COVID-19. Study information: Post-vaccine sampling occurred a median 72 days after the second dose.

Before sequencing, viral peptide pools were used by the ViraFEST assay to expand antigen-specific CD4+ T cells. Culture lasted 10 days before CD4+ T cell isolation. Two-dose BNT162b2 or mRNA-1273 vaccination was given to participants. The study's findings and limits: Cross-reactivity with common cold coronaviruses was shown by only 1 of 255 vaccine-induced clones in healthy vaccinees.

Assay used: immunoSEQ multiplex PCR; TCRdb lists only in-frame clones, some missing. Here the sample spans 64,000 or so clones, roughly 78% being singletons. Here the sequenced sample was CD4+ T cells from PBMCs cultured with HCoV-OC43 spike peptides, taken after COVID-19 vaccination. Documented subset: HCoV-OC43 spike overlapping peptide pool stimulation. The clonotype originates from a human donor who received a COVID-19 vaccine.

DNA of the CDR3: TGCGCCAGCACCCCGACAGGGGGCTTGGGCACTGAAGCTTTCTTT. This sequence encodes CASTPTGGLGTEAFF. The chain joins TRBV5-1 to TRBJ1-1; TRBD1 matches at 10 bases. Germline V gene sequence: CDR1 SGHRS, CDR2 YFSETQ. The CDR3 has 15 amino acids. Trimming removed 6 bases from V and 4 bases from J; junction bases left unmatched: 9.